Below are 29 T cell receptor beta chains sequenced from a single sample in a study of identical twins. TCRdb re-derived calls from the 5' RACE reads in MiXCR, one entry per CDR3 protein. The sample has 1.5 million to 2 million distinct CDR3 sequences, about 31% seen once. The specimen was cord blood. These receptors were obtained from a newborn girl in good health.

Concerning this clonotype: Being one base from a much bigger clone, this may be a read error. In nucleotides, the CDR3 is TGTGCCAGCAGTGAAGTGATCGGACAGGGCATGTTCCTTAGTGGCTACACCTTC. This codes for CASSEVIGQGMFLSGYTF. This chain uses TRBV2 with TRBJ1-2, with 8 nucleotides matching TRBD1. The CDR3 sequence is 18 residues long. Unmatched junction bases numbered 17, after V lost 1 base and J lost 7 bases. Germline CDR1 reads SNHLY; CDR2 reads FYNNEI.

This clonotype has only a few counts. The chain has TRBV28 and TRBJ2-7, with 9 bases matching TRBD1. The junction had 8 bases not matched to a gene; V was cut back by 1 base and J by 4 bases. Germline assignment: CDR1 MDHEN and CDR2 SYDVKM. This CDR3 is built from 16 residues. CDR3 in amino acids: CASSLSGTGRRYEQYF. In DNA, the CDR3 is TGTGCCAGCAGTTTATCCGGGACAGGGAGGAGGTACGAGCAGTACTTC.

On this clonotype: A read error may be the cause here, since a much bigger clone is one base away. This chain joins TRBV29-1 and TRBJ2-5, with TRBD1 matching over 7 bases. CDR1 is SQVTM and CDR2 is ANQGSEA in the germline V gene. This CDR3 has 14 amino acids. The V segment lost 1 base and the J segment 11 bases; nucleotides outside the gene matches: 13. CDR3 sequence: CSVEAWTGAWEQYF. In nucleotides, the CDR3 is TGCAGCGTTGAAGCTTGGACAGGCGCGTGGGAGCAGTACTTC.

This chain joins TRBV6-6 and TRBJ2-7; the D gene is possibly TRBD1 (6 bases). Per germline, CDR1 MNHNY and CDR2 SVGAGI (reference sequence). The CDR3 consists of 13 residues. V lost 7 bases to trimming and J lost 4 bases, with 14 bases between them. The CDR3 bases are TGTGCCAGCAACTCGGACAGAGGATACGAGCAGTACTTC. Translated, it gives CASNSDRGYEQYF.

A note on this clonotype: One end of the junction varies from germline; a read error may be responsible. CDR3 nucleotides: TGTGCCAGCAGTTTAACGGGGGCGATGACACCCCCCCACTTT. It yields the protein CASSLTGAMTPPHF. V is TRBV12-3 or TRBV12-4 and J is TRBJ1-6, with D possibly being TRBD1 (6 bases). CDR3 length: 14 residues.

CDR3 in DNA: TGTGCCATCAGTGTCCGGGACAGGGGGGGAGATACGCAGTATTTT. Its protein is CAISVRDRGGDTQYF. The J gene is TRBJ2-3, the V gene TRBV10-3, with 11 bases matching TRBD1. The CDR3 runs 15 residues. V lost 4 bases to trimming and J lost 5 bases; unmatched junction nucleotides: 5. The germline CDR1 and CDR2 sequences are ENHRY and SYGVKD.

This clonotype has a single count. This may arise from a read error, as a much more abundant clone is one base away. The chain is built from TRBV12-3 or TRBV12-4 and TRBJ2-1; D remains ambiguous. The CDR3 has 11 amino acids. The CDR3, as DNA: TGTGCCAGCAACTCCTACAATGAGCGGTTCTTC. This translates into CASNSYNERFF.

This clonotype showed up just a few times. V is TRBV6-2 or TRBV6-3 and J is TRBJ2-1; 12 nucleotides line up with TRBD2. Trimming took 7 bases from V and 6 from J; bases not matched to a gene: 10. Germline lookup yields CDR1 MNHEY and CDR2 SVGEGT. This CDR3 comprises 16 residues. CDR3 DNA sequence: TGTGCCAGCAATCGACTAGCGGGAGACATTGGCAATGAGCAGTTCTTC. Encoded protein: CASNRLAGDIGNEQFF.

In this sample, this clonotype turned up once. The CDR3 sequence is CSAPGSLRTDTQYF. The CDR3 DNA reads TGCAGTGCCCCCGGTAGCCTCCGCACAGATACGCAGTATTTT. The rearrangement links TRBV20-1 to TRBJ2-3; D ambiguous. The V end lost 6 bases, the J end lost 1 base, and 14 bases lay between the germline ends. Germline V lookup: CDR1 DFQATT, CDR2 SNEGSKA (reference sequence). The CDR3 spans 14 residues.

In this sample, this clonotype turned up a few times. V usage is TRBV28 and J usage is TRBJ2-4, with D hard to call. The last part of the DNA fits TRBJ2-7 better; the J call may be wrong. The germline gives CDR1 MDHEN, CDR2 SYDVKM. The CDR3 length is 13 residues. Written as DNA, the CDR3 is TGTGCCAGCAGTATCTTGAGAGCATACGAGCAGTACTTC. Amino acids: CASSILRAYEQYF.

About this clonotype itself: A much larger clone is a single base away; this may be a read error. The chain combines TRBV20-1 with TRBJ1-5, with 8 bases that match TRBD1. The CDR3 length is 14 residues. V shed 2 bases and J 2 bases; nucleotides not matched to a gene: 2. Germline CDR1 reads DFQATT; CDR2 reads SNEGSKA (reference sequence). The CDR3 DNA follows: TGCAGTGCTAGAACGACAGGGGGCAATCAGCCCCAGCATTTT. This sequence encodes CSARTTGGNQPQHF.

This chain's CDR3 is CASSQSVGSSYEQYF. CDR3 coding DNA: TGCGCCAGCAGTCAATCGGTGGGGAGCTCCTACGAGCAGTACTTC. The rearrangement joins TRBV23-1 to TRBJ2-7; a weak D match, TRBD2 (5 bases). TRBV23-1 is known as an ORF, though its function is uncertain. The CDR3 loop spans 15 amino acids. Trimming pared 0 bases from V and 0 bases from J, leaving 9 bases between.

The rearrangement uses TRBV20-1 and TRBJ1-1, with D possibly matching TRBD1 (5 bases). The CDR3 spans 14 residues. Trimming shortened V by 5 bases and J by 5 bases, and 18 bases separated the two germline ends. CDR1 DFQATT and CDR2 SNEGSKA come from the germline V gene (reference sequence). CDR3 amino acids: CSACPRIRGTEAFF. CDR3 DNA sequence: TGCAGTGCTTGCCCCCGCATTCGGGGGACTGAAGCTTTCTTT.

This chain uses TRBV9 with TRBJ1-2; no definite D call. The CDR3 totals 15 residues. Trimming stripped 0 bases from V and 2 bases from J, with 11 bases between. Germline V gene lookup returns CDR1 SGDLS and CDR2 YYNGEE. In nucleotides, the CDR3 is TGTGCCAGCAGCGTAGTGATTTCCCCCAACTATGGCTACACCTTC. Amino acid sequence: CASSVVISPNYGYTF.

This clonotype turned up a few times. J is TRBJ1-1 and V is TRBV29-1, with 8 bases identical to TRBD1. Germline-derived CDR1 and CDR2 are SQVTM and ANQGSEA. Losses at the gene ends were 7 bases for V and 0 bases for J; bases not matched to a gene: 10. This CDR3 comprises 15 residues. The CDR3 region has the DNA TGCAGCGCCCGGACAGGGAATGTCGTGAACACTGAAGCTTTCTTT. This encodes CSARTGNVVNTEAFF.

This clonotype was seen a few times. The rearrangement links TRBV6-2 or TRBV6-3 to TRBJ2-1; D possibly corresponds to TRBD2 (6 bases). This CDR3 comprises 16 residues. Trimming shortened V by 6 bases and J by 4 bases, and 19 bases separated the two germline ends. Germline CDR1 and CDR2: MNHEY and SVGEGT. In DNA form, the CDR3 reads TGTGCCAGCAGCACAGAAACCGGGACTCCATACAATGAGCAGTTCTTC. It is translated as CASSTETGTPYNEQFF.

This rearrangement joins TRBV13 to TRBJ2-5, with 12 bases that match TRBD2. Germline lookup yields CDR1 PRHDT and CDR2 FYEKMQ (reference sequence). Trimming cost V 2 bases and J 5 bases; bases outside gene matches: 12. CDR3 length equals 18 residues. The CDR3 reads CASSLTASGRAFYETQYF. The CDR3 bases are TGTGCCAGCAGCTTAACGGCTAGCGGGAGGGCCTTCTATGAGACCCAGTACTTC. The whole variable domain, remainder taken from reference TRBV13 and TRBJ2-5, is AAGVIQSPRHLIKEKRETATLKCYPIPRHDTVYWYQQGPGQDPQFLISFYEKMQSDKGSIPDRFSAQQFSDYHSELNMSSLELGDSALYFCASSLTASGRAFYETQYFGPGTRLLVL.

This rearrangement joins TRBV11-2 to TRBJ2-5; D is unclear. V shed 0 bases and J shed 1 base, with 3 bases lying between them. The CDR3 extends over 13 amino acids. CDR1 is SGHAT, CDR2 FQNNGV, per germline. The DNA for the CDR3 is TGTGCCAGCAGCTTAGACTTCCAAGAGACCCAGTACTTC. It codes for CASSLDFQETQYF.

This clonotype was observed a few times. The rearrangement links TRBV7-9 to TRBJ1-1; D is uncertain. The CDR3 contains 12 residues. V dropped 4 bases and J dropped 5 bases, with 8 bases sitting between them. In germline, CDR1 is SEHNR, CDR2 FQNEAQ (reference sequence). The CDR3 coding sequence is TGTGCCAGCAGCTCTAGTGGGACTGAAGCTTTCTTT. Translation: CASSSSGTEAFF.

This clonotype has only a few counts. The V call is TRBV3-1, the J call TRBJ2-7; D may be TRBD2 (6 bases). Germline CDR1 LGHDT, CDR2 YNNKEL (reference sequence). Trimming pared 7 bases from V and 0 bases from J, leaving 16 bases between. CDR3 length equals 15 residues. CDR3 nucleotide sequence: TGTGCCAGCACTCGGGGGACCGCGAGCTCCTACGAGCAGTACTTC. Amino acid sequence: CASTRGTASSYEQYF.

The chain's CDR3 is CASSQGLAGAPGEQFF. The CDR3, as DNA: TGTGCCAGCAGCCAAGGACTAGCGGGGGCCCCCGGTGAGCAGTTCTTC. The gene calls are TRBV3-1 and TRBJ2-1; 12 positions match TRBD2. Germline-derived CDR1 and CDR2 are LGHDT and YNNKEL (reference sequence). The CDR3 loop spans 16 amino acids. V dropped 1 base and J dropped 9; count of bases not matched to a gene: 7.

This clonotype came up a few times. The chain joins TRBV25-1 to TRBJ1-6; D is uncertain. This CDR3 is 14 amino acids long. Germline V gene lookup returns CDR1 MGHDK and CDR2 SYGVNS. Trimming shortened V by 2 bases and J by 10 bases, and 12 bases separated the two germline ends. The DNA of the CDR3 is TGTGCCAGCAGTGAAGGACGGGATGGATCACCCCTCCACTTT. It translates to CASSEGRDGSPLHF. The variable domain in full, with the rest retrieved from reference TRBV25-1 and TRBJ1-6, is EADIYQTPRYLVIGTGKKITLECSQTMGHDKMYWYQQDPGMELHLIHYSYGVNSTEKGDLSSESTVSRIRTEHFPLTLESARPSHTSQYLCASSEGRDGSPLHFGNGTRLTVT.

V and J are TRBV28 and TRBJ2-7; D may be TRBD2 (5 bases). The CDR3 has 15 residues. V gave up 5 bases and J gave up 0 bases, with 14 bases separating them. Germline V gives CDR1 MDHEN, CDR2 SYDVKM. The CDR3 region has the DNA TGTGCCAGCAGTCGATATCGGGGAAACTCCTACGAGCAGTACTTC. This codes for CASSRYRGNSYEQYF.

The chain recombines TRBV6-1 with TRBJ2-1; maybe TRBD2 (5 bases). Germline CDR1 reads MNHNS; CDR2 reads SASEGT. The CDR3 is 16 amino acids. Between the trimmed V and J ends, which lost 4 bases and 1 base, there was a span of 14 bases. The CDR3 region has the DNA TGTGCCAGCAGTGCCCAATTAGCGATGTCCTACAATGAGCAGTTCTTC. It specifies CASSAQLAMSYNEQFF.

In this sample, this clonotype turned up many times. The V gene is TRBV2, the J gene TRBJ2-1; a possible D gene is TRBD2 (5 bases). This CDR3 is 13 amino acids long. Trimming removed 8 bases from V and 5 bases from J, with 13 bases in between. Germline CDR1 is SNHLY and CDR2 is FYNNEI. The CDR3 sequence: CASLPLSDNEQFF. The CDR3 DNA sequence: TGTGCCAGCCTCCCCCTTAGCGACAATGAGCAGTTCTTC.

Only one count was recorded for this clonotype. The chain joins TRBV18 to TRBJ1-5, with TRBD1 matching over 10 bases. The CDR3 is 14 residues long. V lost 4 bases and J lost 9; bases outside the gene matches: 6. Germline V gene sequence: CDR1 KGHSH, CDR2 LQKENI. The CDR3 nucleotides read TGTGCCAGCTCACAATGGGACAGGGGATCGCCCCAGCATTTT. Translated, it gives CASSQWDRGSPQHF. The full variable domain, rest sourced from reference TRBV18 and TRBJ1-5, is NAGVMQNPRHLVRRRGQEARLRCSPMKGHSHVYWYRQLPEEGLKFMVYLQKENIIDESGMPKERFSAEFPKEGPSILRIQQVVRGDSAAYFCASSQWDRGSPQHFGDGTRLSIL.

This clonotype has just a few counts. The gene calls are TRBV20-1 and TRBJ2-3; 12 bases line up with TRBD2. V was pared by 6 bases and J by 4 bases, with 11 bases of the junction left unmatched. Germline V gene data show CDR1 as DFQATT and CDR2 as SNEGSKA (reference sequence). This CDR3 has 16 amino acids. CDR3 protein: CSAPLRLAGVPDTQYF. CDR3 nucleotides: TGCAGTGCCCCACTTAGACTAGCGGGAGTCCCAGATACGCAGTATTTT.

Written as DNA, the CDR3 is TGTGCCAGCAGCTTTCGGGGGGATGGTACGCAGTATTTT. This encodes CASSFRGDGTQYF. The chain couples TRBV11-2 to TRBJ2-3; 7 bases line up with TRBD2. This CDR3 comprises 13 residues. Germline assignment: CDR1 SGHAT and CDR2 FQNNGV. V gave up 3 bases and J gave up 8 bases; unmatched junction bases: 5.

This clonotype was detected only a few times. The rearrangement joins TRBV27 to TRBJ1-6, with D tentatively TRBD1 (6 bases). Germline CDR1 and CDR2: MNHEY and SMNVEV (reference sequence). The CDR3 consists of 13 residues. V was pared by 3 bases and J by 8 bases, with 8 bases between. CDR3 in DNA: TGTGCCAGCAGTTTCGGGGGCCATTCACCCCTCCACTTT. Its translation: CASSFGGHSPLHF.